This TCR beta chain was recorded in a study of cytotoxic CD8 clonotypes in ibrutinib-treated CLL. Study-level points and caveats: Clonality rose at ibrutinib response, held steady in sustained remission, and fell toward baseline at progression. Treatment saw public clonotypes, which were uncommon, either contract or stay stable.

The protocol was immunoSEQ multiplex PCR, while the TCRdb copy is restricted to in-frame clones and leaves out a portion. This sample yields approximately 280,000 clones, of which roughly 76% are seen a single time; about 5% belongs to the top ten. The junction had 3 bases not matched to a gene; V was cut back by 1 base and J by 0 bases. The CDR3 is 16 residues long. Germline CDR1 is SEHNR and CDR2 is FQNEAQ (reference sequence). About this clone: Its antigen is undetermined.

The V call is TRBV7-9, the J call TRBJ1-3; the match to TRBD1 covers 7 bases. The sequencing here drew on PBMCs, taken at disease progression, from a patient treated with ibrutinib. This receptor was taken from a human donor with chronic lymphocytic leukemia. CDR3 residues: CASSLVYRGSGNTIYF. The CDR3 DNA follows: TGTGCCAGCAGCTTAGTCTACAGGGGCTCTGGAAACACCATATATTTT.